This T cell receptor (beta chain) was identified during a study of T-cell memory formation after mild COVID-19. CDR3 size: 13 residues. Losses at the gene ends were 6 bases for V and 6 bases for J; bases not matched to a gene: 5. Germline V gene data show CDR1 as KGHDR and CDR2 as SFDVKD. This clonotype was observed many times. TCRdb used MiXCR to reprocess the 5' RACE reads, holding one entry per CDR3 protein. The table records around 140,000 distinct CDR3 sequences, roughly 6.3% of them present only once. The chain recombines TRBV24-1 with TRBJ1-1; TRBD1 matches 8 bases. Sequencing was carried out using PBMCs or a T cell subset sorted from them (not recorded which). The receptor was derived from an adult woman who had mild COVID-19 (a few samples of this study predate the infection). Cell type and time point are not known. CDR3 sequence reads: CATSNRGKSEAFF. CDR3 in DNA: TGTGCCACCAGTAACAGGGGGAAGTCTGAAGCTTTCTTT.